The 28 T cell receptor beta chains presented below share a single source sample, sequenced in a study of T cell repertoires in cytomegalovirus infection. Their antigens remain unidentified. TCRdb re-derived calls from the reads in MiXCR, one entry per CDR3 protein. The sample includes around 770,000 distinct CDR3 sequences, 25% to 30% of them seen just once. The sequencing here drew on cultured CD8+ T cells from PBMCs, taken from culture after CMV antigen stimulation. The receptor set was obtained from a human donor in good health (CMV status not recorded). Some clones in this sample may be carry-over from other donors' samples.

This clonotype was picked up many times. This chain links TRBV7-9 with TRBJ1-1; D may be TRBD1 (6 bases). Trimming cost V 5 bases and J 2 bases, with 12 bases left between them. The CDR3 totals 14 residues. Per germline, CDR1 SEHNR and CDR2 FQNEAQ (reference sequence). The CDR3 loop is CASSPTGINTEAFF. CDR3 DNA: TGTGCCAGCAGCCCTACAGGGATAAACACTGAAGCTTTCTTT.

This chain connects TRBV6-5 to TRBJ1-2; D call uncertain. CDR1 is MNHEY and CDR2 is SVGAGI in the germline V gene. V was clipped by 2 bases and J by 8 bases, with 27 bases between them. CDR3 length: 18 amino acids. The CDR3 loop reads CASSYTDFAGQPYWGYTF. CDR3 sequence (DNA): TGTGCCAGCAGTTACACAGATTTCGCGGGCCAACCTTATTGGGGCTACACCTTC.

The CDR3 sequence is CASRPSVPGEETQYF. The CDR3 DNA reads as TGTGCCAGCAGACCTTCAGTCCCGGGGGAAGAGACCCAGTACTTC. The V call is TRBV6-8, the J call TRBJ2-5; tentatively, D is TRBD2 (6 bases). The germline V gene has CDR1 MNHGY and CDR2 SAAAGT. Trimming took 6 bases from V and 3 from J, leaving 17 bases between them. This CDR3 has 15 amino acids.

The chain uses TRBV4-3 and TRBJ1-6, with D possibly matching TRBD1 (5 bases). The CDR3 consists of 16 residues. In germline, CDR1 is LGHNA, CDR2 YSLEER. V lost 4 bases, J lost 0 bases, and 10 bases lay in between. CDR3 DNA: TGCGCCAGCAGCCGGGGGTCAAGCTCCTATAATTCACCCCTCCACTTT. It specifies CASSRGSSSYNSPLHF.

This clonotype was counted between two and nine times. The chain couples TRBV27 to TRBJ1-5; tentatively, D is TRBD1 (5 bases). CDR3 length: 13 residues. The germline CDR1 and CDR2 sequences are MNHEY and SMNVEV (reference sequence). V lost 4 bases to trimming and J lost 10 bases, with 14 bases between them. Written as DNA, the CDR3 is TGTGCCAGCAGTTCCTCAGGGATCTCTCCCCAGCATTTT. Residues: CASSSSGISPQHF.

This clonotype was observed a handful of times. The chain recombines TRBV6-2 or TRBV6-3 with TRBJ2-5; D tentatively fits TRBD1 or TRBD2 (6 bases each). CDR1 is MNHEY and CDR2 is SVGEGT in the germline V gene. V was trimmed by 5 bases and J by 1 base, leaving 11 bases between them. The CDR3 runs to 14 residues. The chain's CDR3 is CASSAGQVQETQYF. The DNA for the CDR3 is TGTGCCAGCAGTGCGGGACAAGTCCAAGAGACCCAGTACTTC.

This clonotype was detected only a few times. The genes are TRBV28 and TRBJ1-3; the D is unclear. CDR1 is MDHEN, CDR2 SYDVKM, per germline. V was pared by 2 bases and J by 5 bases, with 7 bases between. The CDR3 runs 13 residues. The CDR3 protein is CASSLRSRNTIYF. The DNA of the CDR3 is TGTGCCAGCAGTTTAAGGTCGAGAAACACCATATATTTT.

CDR3 in DNA: TGTGCCAACCGGGACTTCGGCAATCAGCCCCAGCATTTT. This encodes CANRDFGNQPQHF. This sequence joins TRBV10-3 and TRBJ1-5; the D gene is possibly TRBD1 (5 bases). The V gene's germline CDR1 is ENHRY and CDR2 SYGVKD. The CDR3 has 13 amino acids. V lost 10 bases, J lost 2 bases, and 12 bases lay in between.

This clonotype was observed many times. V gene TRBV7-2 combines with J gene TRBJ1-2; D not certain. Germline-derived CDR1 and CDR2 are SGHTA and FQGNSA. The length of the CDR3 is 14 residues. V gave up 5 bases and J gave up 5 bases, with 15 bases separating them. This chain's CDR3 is CASSLIKDGYGYTF. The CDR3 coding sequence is TGTGCCAGCAGCCTAATCAAGGATGGGTATGGCTACACCTTC.

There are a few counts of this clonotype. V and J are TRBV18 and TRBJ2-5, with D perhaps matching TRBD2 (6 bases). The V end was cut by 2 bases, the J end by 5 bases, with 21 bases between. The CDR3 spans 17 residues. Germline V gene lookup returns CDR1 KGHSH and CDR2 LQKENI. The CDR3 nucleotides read TGTGCCAGCTCACCATCCGAGCGGGCTGATATATGGGAGACCCAGTACTTC. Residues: CASSPSERADIWETQYF. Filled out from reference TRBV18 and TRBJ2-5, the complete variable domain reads NAGVMQNPRHLVRRRGQEARLRCSPMKGHSHVYWYRQLPEEGLKFMVYLQKENIIDESGMPKERFSAEFPKEGPSILRIQQVVRGDSAAYFCASSPSERADIWETQYFGPGTRLLVL.

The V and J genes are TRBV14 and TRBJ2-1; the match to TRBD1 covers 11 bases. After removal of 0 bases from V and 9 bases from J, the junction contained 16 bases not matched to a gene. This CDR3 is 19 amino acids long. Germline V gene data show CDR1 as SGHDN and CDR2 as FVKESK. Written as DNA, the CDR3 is TGTGCCAGCAGCCAAGAGGGACAGGGGGGCGGTCTTGGGGGAGGTGAGCAGTTCTTC. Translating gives CASSQEGQGGGLGGGEQFF.

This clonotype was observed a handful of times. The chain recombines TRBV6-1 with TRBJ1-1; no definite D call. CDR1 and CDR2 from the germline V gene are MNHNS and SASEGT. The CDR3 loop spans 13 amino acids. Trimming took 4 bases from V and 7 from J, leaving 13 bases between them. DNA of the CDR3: TGTGCCAGCAGTGGACGTAGGGTCGGTGAAGCTTTCTTT. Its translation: CASSGRRVGEAFF.

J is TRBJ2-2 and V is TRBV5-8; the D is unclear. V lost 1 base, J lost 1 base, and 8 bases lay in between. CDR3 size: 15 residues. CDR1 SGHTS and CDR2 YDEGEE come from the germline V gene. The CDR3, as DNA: TGTGCCAGCAGCTTGACGAGGTGGAACACCGGGGAGCTGTTTTTT. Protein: CASSLTRWNTGELFF. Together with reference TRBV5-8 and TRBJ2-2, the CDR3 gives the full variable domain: EAGVTQSPTHLIKTRGQQATLRCSPISGHTSVYWYQQALGLGLQFLLWYDEGEERNRGNFPPRFSGRQFPNYSSELNVNALELEDSALYLCASSLTRWNTGELFFGEGSRLTVL.

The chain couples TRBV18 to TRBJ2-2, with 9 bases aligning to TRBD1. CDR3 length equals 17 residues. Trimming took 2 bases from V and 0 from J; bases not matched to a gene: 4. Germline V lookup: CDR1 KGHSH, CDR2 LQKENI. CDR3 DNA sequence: TGTGCCAGCTCACCAAGTCGGACAGGGGCGAACACCGGGGAGCTGTTTTTT. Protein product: CASSPSRTGANTGELFF.

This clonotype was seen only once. Written as DNA, the CDR3 is TGTGCCAGCAGTTTAAAGTTAGACCTGGCAGGAAACACCATATATTTT. Protein sequence: CASSLKLDLAGNTIYF. The V call is TRBV12-3 or TRBV12-4, the J call TRBJ1-3; D is undetermined. V dropped 2 bases and J dropped 4 bases, with 15 bases sitting between them. The CDR3 runs 16 residues.

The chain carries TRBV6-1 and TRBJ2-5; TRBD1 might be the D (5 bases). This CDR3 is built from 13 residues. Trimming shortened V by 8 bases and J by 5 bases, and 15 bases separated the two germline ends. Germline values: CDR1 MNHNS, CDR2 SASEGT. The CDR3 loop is CASRGYPGETQYF. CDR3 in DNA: TGTGCCAGCCGCGGATACCCAGGGGAGACCCAGTACTTC.

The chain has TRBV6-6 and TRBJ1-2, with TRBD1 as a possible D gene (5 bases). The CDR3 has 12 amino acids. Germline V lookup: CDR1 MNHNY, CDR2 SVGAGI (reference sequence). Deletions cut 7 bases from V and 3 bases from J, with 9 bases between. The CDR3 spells CASTGTYYGYTF. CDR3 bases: TGTGCCAGCACTGGGACCTACTATGGCTACACCTTC.

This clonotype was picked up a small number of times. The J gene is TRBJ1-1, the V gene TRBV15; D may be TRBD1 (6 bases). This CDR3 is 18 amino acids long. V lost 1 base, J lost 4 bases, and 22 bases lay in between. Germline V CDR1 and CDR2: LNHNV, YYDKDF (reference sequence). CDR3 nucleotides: TGTGCCACCAGCAGAGCCTCGGGGGGGCGAAGGGAGGCCACTGAAGCTTTCTTT. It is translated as CATSRASGGRREATEAFF.

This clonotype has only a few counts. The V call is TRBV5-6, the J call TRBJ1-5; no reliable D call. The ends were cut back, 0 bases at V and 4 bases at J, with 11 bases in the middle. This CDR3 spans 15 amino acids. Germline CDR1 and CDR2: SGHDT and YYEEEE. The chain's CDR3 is CASSLAGRLNQPQHF. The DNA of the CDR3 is TGTGCCAGCAGCTTGGCCGGGCGTTTGAATCAGCCCCAGCATTTT.

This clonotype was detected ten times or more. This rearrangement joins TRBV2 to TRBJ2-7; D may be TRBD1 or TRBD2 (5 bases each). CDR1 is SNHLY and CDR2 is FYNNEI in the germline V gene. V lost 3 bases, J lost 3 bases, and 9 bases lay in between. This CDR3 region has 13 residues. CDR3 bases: TGTGCCAGCAGTGATTGGGACGTCTACGAGCAGTACTTC. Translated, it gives CASSDWDVYEQYF. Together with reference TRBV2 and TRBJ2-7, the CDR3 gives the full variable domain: EPEVTQTPSHQVTQMGQEVILRCVPISNHLYFYWYRQILGQKVEFLVSFYNNEISEKSEIFDDQFSVERPDGSNFTLKIRSTKLEDSAMYFCASSDWDVYEQYFGPGTRLTVT.

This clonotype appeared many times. CDR3 residues: CASSPRLAGVTDTQYF. The CDR3 DNA sequence: TGTGCCAGCAGCCCCCGACTAGCGGGGGTCACAGATACGCAGTATTTT. The chain carries TRBV7-2 and TRBJ2-3; 12 bases match TRBD2. Germline V gene data show CDR1 as SGHTA and CDR2 as FQGNSA. Trimming cost V 5 bases and J 2 bases; bases outside gene matches: 5. The CDR3 loop spans 16 amino acids.

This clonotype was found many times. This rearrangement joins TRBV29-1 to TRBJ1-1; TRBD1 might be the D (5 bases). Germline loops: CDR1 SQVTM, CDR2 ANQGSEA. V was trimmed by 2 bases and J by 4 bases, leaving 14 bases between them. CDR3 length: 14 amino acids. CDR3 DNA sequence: TGCAGCGTTGAATATCCGCAGGGTCCCACTGAAGCTTTCTTT. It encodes CSVEYPQGPTEAFF.

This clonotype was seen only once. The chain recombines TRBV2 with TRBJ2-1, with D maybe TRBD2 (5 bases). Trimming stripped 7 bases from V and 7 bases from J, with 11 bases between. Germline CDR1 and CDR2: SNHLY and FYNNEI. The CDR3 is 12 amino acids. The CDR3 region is CASKPSPNEQFF. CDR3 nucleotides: TGTGCCAGCAAGCCTAGCCCAAATGAGCAGTTCTTC. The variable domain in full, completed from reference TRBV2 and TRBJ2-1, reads EPEVTQTPSHQVTQMGQEVILRCVPISNHLYFYWYRQILGQKVEFLVSFYNNEISEKSEIFDDQFSVERPDGSNFTLKIRSTKLEDSAMYFCASKPSPNEQFFGPGTRLTVL.

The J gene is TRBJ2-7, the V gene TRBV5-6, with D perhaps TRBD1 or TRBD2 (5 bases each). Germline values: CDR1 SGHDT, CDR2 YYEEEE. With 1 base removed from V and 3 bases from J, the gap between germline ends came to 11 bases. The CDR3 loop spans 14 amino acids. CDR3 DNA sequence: TGTGCCAGCAGCTTGAGGGGAGACGTCTACGAGCAGTACGTC. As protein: CASSLRGDVYEQYV.

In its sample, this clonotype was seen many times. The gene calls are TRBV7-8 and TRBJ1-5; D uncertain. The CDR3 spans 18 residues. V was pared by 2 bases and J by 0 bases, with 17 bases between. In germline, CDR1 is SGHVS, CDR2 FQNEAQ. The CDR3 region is CASSLIMVWQDSNQPQHF. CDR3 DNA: TGTGCCAGCAGCTTAATCATGGTGTGGCAGGATAGCAATCAGCCCCAGCATTTT.

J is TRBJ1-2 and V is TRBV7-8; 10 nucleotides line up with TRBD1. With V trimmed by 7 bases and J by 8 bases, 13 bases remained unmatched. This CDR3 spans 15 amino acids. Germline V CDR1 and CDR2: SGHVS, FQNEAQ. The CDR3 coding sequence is TGTGCCAGCAACAAACCCGGGACAGGGGTTAAAGGCTACACCTTC. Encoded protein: CASNKPGTGVKGYTF.

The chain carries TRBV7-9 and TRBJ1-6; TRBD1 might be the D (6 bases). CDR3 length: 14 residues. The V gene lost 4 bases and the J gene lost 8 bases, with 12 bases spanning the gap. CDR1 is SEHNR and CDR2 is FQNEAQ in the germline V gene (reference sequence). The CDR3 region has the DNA TGTGCCAGCAGCTCTACAGGGTTTCATTCACCCCTCCACTTT. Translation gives CASSSTGFHSPLHF.

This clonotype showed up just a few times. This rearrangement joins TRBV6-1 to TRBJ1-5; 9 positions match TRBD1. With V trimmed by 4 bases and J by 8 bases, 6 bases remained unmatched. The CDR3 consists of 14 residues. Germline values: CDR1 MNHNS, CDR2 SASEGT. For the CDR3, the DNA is TGTGCCAGCAGTGGGGGACAGGGAATCAAGCCCCAGCATTTT. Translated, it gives CASSGGQGIKPQHF.